The sequence of this TCR beta chain was determined in a study of response to subunit inactivated influenza vaccine. Study-wide findings and caveats: The authors suggested that every seasonal influenza vaccination recruits few new T cells.

This clonotype appeared a few times. What it binds is unknown. TCRdb recomputed calls from the RT-PCR reads with MiXCR, one row per CDR3 protein. This table has about half a million distinct CDR3 sequences, roughly 23% appearing once. Material: CD4+ T cells sorted from PBMCs, obtained 4 to 6 days after vaccination. This receptor was obtained from a man aged 50-59 years who received an inactivated influenza vaccine.

CDR3 residues: CASSLGGQVTGELFF. Written as DNA, the CDR3 is TGTGCCAGCAGTCTGGGAGGACAAGTGACCGGGGAGCTGTTTTTT. V gene TRBV28 combines with J gene TRBJ2-2; D is perhaps TRBD2 (6 bases). Trimming pared 5 bases from V and 5 bases from J, leaving 15 bases between. The CDR3 is 15 amino acids. Germline CDR1 reads MDHEN; CDR2 reads SYDVKM.